One and the same sample provided the 10 T cell receptor beta chains below, sequenced in a study of type 1 regulatory T cells. These receptors' targets are unknown. TCRdb recomputed calls from the reads with MiXCR, one row per CDR3 protein. The table has around 23,000 distinct CDR3 sequences, around half seen once; the top ten hold around 4.9%. Sample: cultured T cells, either the whole culture or a sorted T cell fraction (not recorded which). These receptors originate from a human donor in good health.

The V gene is TRBV9, the J gene TRBJ1-4, with 9 bases that match TRBD1. The trim removed 3 bases at V and 10 bases at J, leaving 10 bases unmatched. This CDR3 is built from 15 residues. Germline-derived CDR1 and CDR2 are SGDLS and YYNGEE. The DNA for the CDR3 is TGTGCCAGCAGCGCCACCACAGGGGGCGAAGCAAAACTGTTTTTT. This translates into CASSATTGGEAKLFF.

This clonotype was picked up a small number of times. The chain employs TRBV4-2 and TRBJ2-3; 16 bases match TRBD2. J was trimmed by 1 base and V by 3 bases; bases with no gene match: 4. The CDR3 has 18 residues. Germline V gives CDR1 LGHNA, CDR2 YNFKEQ. CDR3 protein: CASSQGLAGGLGTDTQYF. The DNA for the CDR3 is TGTGCCAGCAGCCAGGGACTAGCGGGGGGGCTAGGCACAGATACGCAGTATTTT.

The V gene is TRBV2, the J gene TRBJ1-2; D unresolved. The V and J ends lost 4 bases and 4 bases respectively, with 7 bases between them. From germline, CDR1 is SNHLY and CDR2 FYNNEI. The CDR3 has 12 amino acids. DNA for the CDR3: TGTGCCAGCAGTGGACATCCCTATGGCTACACCTTC. It is translated as CASSGHPYGYTF.

V gene TRBV12-3 or TRBV12-4 combines with J gene TRBJ2-1; 10 bases match TRBD2. The J segment lost 4 bases and the V segment lost 7 bases, leaving 4 bases of the junction unmatched. The CDR3 contains 14 residues. The CDR3 bases are TGTGCCAGCAATAGCGGGGGGCCTTACAATGAGCAGTTCTTC. Its translation: CASNSGGPYNEQFF.

The V and J genes are TRBV10-3 and TRBJ1-6; 10 bases map to TRBD1. Trimming removed 5 bases from V and 9 bases from J; junction bases left unmatched: 7. CDR1 is ENHRY and CDR2 is SYGVKD in the germline V gene. This CDR3 is built from 15 residues. CDR3 nucleotides: TGTGCCATCAGTTTTGGACAGGGGGAGAGTTCACCCCTCCACTTT. Residues: CAISFGQGESSPLHF.

The table lists this clonotype with a few counts. The chain combines TRBV5-5 with TRBJ2-2, with D possibly TRBD2 on 6 matching bases. Trimming took off 1 base at V and 0 bases at J, with 7 bases between the two ends. Germline V gene sequence: CDR1 SGHKS, CDR2 YYEKEE (reference sequence). This CDR3 has 15 residues. CDR3 protein: CASSLWGANTGELFF. The DNA of the CDR3 is TGTGCCAGCAGCTTGTGGGGGGCGAACACCGGGGAGCTGTTTTTT. The entire variable domain, with the rest obtained from reference TRBV5-5 and TRBJ2-2, is as follows: DAGVTQSPTHLIKTRGQQVTLRCSPISGHKSVSWYQQVLGQGPQFIFQYYEKEERGRGNFPDRFSARQFPNYSSELNVNALLLGDSALYLCASSLWGANTGELFFGEGSRLTVL.

As to this clonotype: Lacking the conserved final phenylalanine or tryptophan, this CDR3 likely reflects a read error. The chain joins TRBV5-1 to TRBJ1-6, with TRBD1 matching 7 bases. The germline CDR1 and CDR2 sequences are SGHRS and YFSETQ. The CDR3 is made up of 14 amino acids. Trimming took 2 bases from V and 9 from J; bases not matched to a gene: 5. CDR3 region: CASSLGPGGSPLHL. The DNA for the CDR3 is TGCGCCAGCAGCTTAGGCCCAGGGGGTTCACCCCTCCACCTT.

The chain's CDR3 is CASSAGTGTYNEQFF. In nucleotides, the CDR3 is TGTGCCAGCAGCGCAGGGACAGGCACCTACAATGAGCAGTTCTTC. The V gene is TRBV9, the J gene TRBJ2-1; 8 bases map to TRBD1. Germline V lookup: CDR1 SGDLS, CDR2 YYNGEE. This CDR3 has 15 residues. Losses at the gene ends were 3 bases for V and 2 bases for J; bases not matched to a gene: 4.

Ten or more counts support this clonotype. The CDR3 DNA is TGTGCCAGCAGCCCACAGACAGGGCGGACCACCGGGGAGCTGTTTTTT. This translates into CASSPQTGRTTGELFF. The J gene is TRBJ2-2, the V gene TRBV12-3 or TRBV12-4; TRBD1 matches 7 bases. The CDR3 is 16 residues long. The V gene end was trimmed by 6 bases and the J gene end by 4 bases; junction bases not matched to a gene: 11.

This sequence joins TRBV5-4 and TRBJ1-1; D is unclear. CDR3 length: 14 residues. Germline V gives CDR1 SGHNT, CDR2 YYREEE (reference sequence). The V gene lost 1 base and the J gene lost 4 bases, with 11 bases spanning the gap. The CDR3 DNA reads as TGTGCCAGCAGCTTGCGGGTATCGAGCACTGAAGCTTTCTTT. Amino acid sequence: CASSLRVSSTEAFF.